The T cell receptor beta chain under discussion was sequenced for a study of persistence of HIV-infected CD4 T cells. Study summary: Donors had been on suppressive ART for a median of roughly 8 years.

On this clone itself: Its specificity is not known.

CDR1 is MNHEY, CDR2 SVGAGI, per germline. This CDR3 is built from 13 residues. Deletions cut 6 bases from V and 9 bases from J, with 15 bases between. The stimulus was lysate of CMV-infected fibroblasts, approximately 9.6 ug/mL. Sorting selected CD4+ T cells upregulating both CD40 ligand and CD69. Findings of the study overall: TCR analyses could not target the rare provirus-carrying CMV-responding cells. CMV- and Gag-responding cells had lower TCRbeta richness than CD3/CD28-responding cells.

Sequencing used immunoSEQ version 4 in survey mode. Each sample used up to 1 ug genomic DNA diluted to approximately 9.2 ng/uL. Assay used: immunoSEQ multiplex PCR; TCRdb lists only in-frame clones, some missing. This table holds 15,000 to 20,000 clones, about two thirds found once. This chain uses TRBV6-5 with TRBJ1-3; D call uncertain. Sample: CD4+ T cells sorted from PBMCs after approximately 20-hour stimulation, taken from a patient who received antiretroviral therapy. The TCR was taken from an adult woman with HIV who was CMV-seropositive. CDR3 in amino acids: CASRRGVESTIYF. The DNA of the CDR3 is TGTGCCAGCAGGCGTGGAGTTGAGAGCACCATATATTTT.